This TCR beta chain is from a study of spatial heterogeneity in lung cancer. Study as a whole: Consistent detection of more beta-chain than alpha-chain sequences was observed. Study results and limitations: There were more appearances of ubiquitous expanded tumor TCRs in blood at resection than at follow-up.

A unique molecular identifier was carried by every single TCR cDNA molecule. TCRdb re-called the 5' RACE reads through MiXCR, storing one row per CDR3 protein. The sample contains 75,000 to 85,000 distinct CDR3 sequences, 15% to 20% of which appear only once. Germline CDR1 SGHAT, CDR2 FQDESV (reference sequence). Trimming at V came to 5 bases and at J to 8 bases, leaving 15 bases not matched to a gene. CDR3 length: 16 amino acids. This clonotype was counted between two and nine times. Its specificity is unknown. Time point denoted: sample taken at primary tumor resection. Unsorted whole RNA of tumor, nontumor lung or frozen PBMC was sequenced. The donors, about 78 patients with untreated early-stage non-small cell lung cancer, provided the samples.

The chain recombines TRBV11-1 with TRBJ2-1; 7 bases line up with TRBD1. The receptor's source is a male donor with early-stage non-small cell lung cancer. The specimen was PBMCs, collected at surgery. As DNA, the CDR3 is TGTGCCAGCAGCCAGGCCGGCCGGACAGGTGTAGATGAGCAGTTCTTC. Its protein product is CASSQAGRTGVDEQFF.